This T cell receptor (beta chain) derives from a study of T cells in women clearing cervical HPV infection. Study findings and constraints: A classifier using richness and V gene abundances reached an AUC of nearly 0.85.

immunoSEQ multiplex PCR used an average of 1200 ng genomic DNA. Sequenced by immunoSEQ multiplex PCR; TCRdb stores in-frame clones only, minus some. Its clone listing holds tens of thousands of clones. Concerning this clone itself: Its antigen is not identified.

Material for sequencing was blood buffy coat. The clonotype was recovered from a woman between 18 and 70 years old with a cervical HPV16 infection that either progressed to CIN3+ or cleared (not recorded which).

The CDR3 DNA, read in part, is TGTGCCAGCAGCTTAGGTCAAGGACAGGGGGAGACC. This translates into CASSLGQGQGET. The CDR3 as a whole reads CASSLGQGQGETQYF. The chain recombines TRBV7-9 with TRBJ2-5, with TRBD1 matching over 9 bases. The read stops 3 residues short of the end of the CDR3; the missing end is completed from the germline J gene. Per the germline V gene, CDR1 is SEHNR and CDR2 is FQNEAQ (reference sequence). V was pared by 1 base and J by 5 bases, with 5 bases of the junction left unmatched. The CDR3 contains 15 residues. Variable domain in full (rest from reference TRBV7-9 and TRBJ2-5): DTGVSQNPRHKITKRGQNVTFRCDPISEHNRLYWYRQTLGQGPEFLTYFQNEAQLEKSRLLSDRFSAERPKGSFSTLEIQRTEQGDSAMYLCASSLGQGQGETQYFGPGTRLLVL.